The source of this TCR beta chain is a study of shared clonotypes between healthy human individuals. TCRdb's table, derived via immunoSEQ multiplex PCR, lists solely in-frame clones and lacks some. The sample lists under 1,100,000 clones, 70% to 80% occurring once. Deletions cut 4 bases from V and 4 bases from J, with 16 bases between. Germline V gives CDR1 SGHNT, CDR2 YYREEE (reference sequence). CDR3 length: 15 amino acids. This clone was picked up a small number of times. Study donors comprised healthy, HIV-negative adults devoid of recent acute infection or vaccination. The V call is TRBV5-4, the J call TRBJ2-3; D is uncertain. This receptor was identified in a man younger than 35 in good health. Some clones in this sample may be carry-over from other donors' samples. The sample consisted of memory CD4+ T cells from PBMCs. Subset described: CD45RA-negative fraction. The CDR3 DNA reads as TGTGCCAGCAGCCCTGTCCCCCCGCCGGCAGATACGCAGTATTTT. Translation gives CASSPVPPPADTQYF.